This T cell receptor beta chain was profiled in a study of cytomegalovirus exposure and HLA in healthy donors. Study-level background: The approximately 120 validation repertoires were produced on the same platform as the 670 or so repertoires of the first cohort. This was reported in a later analysis.

The method was immunoSEQ multiplex PCR; TCRdb's version includes in-frame clones alone and lacks a portion of them. The top ten hold 3% to 3.5% of the sample, which has 100,000 to 130,000 clones, 70% to 90% seen once. General study findings and limits: For most TCR sequences rarity was the rule, although some public TCRs occurred in many donors. In vitro confirmation showed three CMV-associated chains to be CMV antigen specific.

The V gene lost 2 bases and the J gene lost 2 bases, with 11 bases spanning the gap. The CDR3 runs to 15 residues. CDR1 is LNHNV and CDR2 is YYDKDF in the germline V gene (reference sequence). This clone was recorded a few times. Its target is not known. This chain connects TRBV15 to TRBJ2-3; D perhaps matches TRBD2 (7 bases). This TCR came from a woman between 18 and 29 years old in good health and CMV-seronegative. Sequencing was performed on PBMCs. CDR3 protein: CATSRTAGATDTQYF. CDR3 DNA: TGTGCCACCAGCAGAACGGCGGGGGCCACAGATACGCAGTATTTT.